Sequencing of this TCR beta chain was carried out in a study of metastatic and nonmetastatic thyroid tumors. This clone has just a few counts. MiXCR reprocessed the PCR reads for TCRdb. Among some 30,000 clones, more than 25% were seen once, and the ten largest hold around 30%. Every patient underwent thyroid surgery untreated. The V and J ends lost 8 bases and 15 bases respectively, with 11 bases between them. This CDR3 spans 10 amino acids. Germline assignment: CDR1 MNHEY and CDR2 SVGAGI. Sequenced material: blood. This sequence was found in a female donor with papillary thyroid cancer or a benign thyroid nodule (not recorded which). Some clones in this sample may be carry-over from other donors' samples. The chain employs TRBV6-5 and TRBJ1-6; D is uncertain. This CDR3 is CASYLEVLHF. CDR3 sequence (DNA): TGTGCCAGCTACTTAGAAGTCCTCCACTTT.